This TCR beta chain was sequenced for a study of beta chain features in type 1 diabetes (dated by TCRdb to the late 2010s). About the investigation overall: Mean age, gender distribution, total cell number and subset yield did not differ between patients and healthy donors. A total of over 90,000,000 sorted cells were examined across all samples, and a strong correlation was observed between cell number per subset and RNA yield. In the study, recently diagnosed type 1 diabetes patients and matched healthy donors were compared on the TCRB repertoires of their sorted circulating CD4+ T cell subsets. Regulatory and stem cell-like memory subsets were isolated from only 8 patients and roughly 8 healthy donors, whereas naive and central memory subsets came from all 30 or so donors.

V lost 3 bases and J lost 8 bases, and the count of bases not matched to a germline gene is 4. Inclusive of the bounding cysteine and phenylalanine, the CDR3 is 15 residues long. The kept DNA is CDR3 alone, 45 bases in frame from the first base. The CDR1 and CDR2 encoded by the germline V gene are SGDLS and YYNGEE. The study at large found these results: Because cDNA was sequenced instead of genomic DNA, activated cells with high expression could be over-represented, although the groups did not differ in activation or CD3 levels. Shorter templates might have been favored by PCR, but patient and control samples were amplified and corrected together, so both groups would have been affected equally by any skew. Because the HLA sub-analyses included only small numbers of individuals, any influence of HLA type on TCRB rearrangement was left unresolved. Fewer insertions and more nucleotide deletions at VDJ recombination sites were observed in patients with type 1 diabetes, implying thymic rearrangement abnormalities. A moderate but significant shortening of TCRB CDR3 length was observed in type 1 diabetes patients in all four CD4+ subsets. Naive, central memory and regulatory TCRB repertoires appeared more similar among patients than among healthy donors.

As for this clone: There is no known antigen for this receptor. No clone much larger than this one lies a single base away; base qualities are absent.

Each donor gave one peripheral blood draw, averaging roughly 100 mL, which was collected into heparinised tubes. Naive, central memory, regulatory and stem cell-like memory CD4+ T cells were sorted on a BD FACSAria II using a panel including CD45RO, CCR7, CD25, CD127, CD95 and CD27. A purity above 95% was achieved for all sorted populations. PBMCs were separated immediately by Lymphoprep density gradient centrifugation and were stained directly, without being cultured. To minimize batch effects, samples were stained and sorted in pairs, one healthy donor with one patient per experiment. All of the isolated RNA was reverse transcribed with the High Capacity cDNA Reverse Transcription Kit, so expressed TCRB transcripts were sequenced. Naive, central memory and regulatory T cell samples underwent deep immunoSEQ sequencing, averaging about 3.5 million total reads per sample. Sorted cells were lysed in RLT buffer, and RNA was extracted using DNase-treated RNeasy Micro or Mini kits according to cell number. Each cell subset was processed separately to prevent cross-contamination, with patient and healthy donor samples processed together. TCRB sequences were amplified from cDNA with the immunoSEQ multiplex PCR, producing 87-bp fragments spanning the CDR3 region. The amplicons were sequenced using the Illumina HiSeq platform. The study's own analysis went as follows. Synthetic template baselines were used to correct PCR bias computationally, reads within Hamming distance 2 were collapsed together, and singletons that could not be merged were discarded. Reads were aligned against IMGT so that V, D and J genes, CDR3 length and insertions or deletions at six rearrangement sites could be assigned. Within each subset, clonotype counts were normalized to sorted cell number, and only after that were true diversity and Gini coefficients computed with the tcR R package. The overlap coefficient, calculated on TCRB nucleotide sequences, was used to quantify repertoire sharing. What TCRdb holds here is the immuneACCESS table cut down to in-frame rearrangements. Part of the clones is not present; checked against another copy, under half of the missing clones reflect an unresolved V gene, and the others are unexplained. V and J calls and clone size follow that table, whereas D and trimming were derived from the DNA. The sample profile shows a few hundred thousand clones; 9.6% of them were found once. The ten largest make up over 0.45% of the sample.

The V and J genes are TRBV9 and TRBJ2-1; 14 bases in between match TRBD2. This TCR was sampled from a man aged 25-40 years with type 1 diabetes. The sequencing sample was made of central memory CD4+ T cells from blood. The CDR3 sequence is CASSAGTSGSYEQFF. The nucleotide sequence reads as follows: TGTGCCAGCAGCGCGGGGACTAGCGGGAGTTATGAGCAGTTCTTC.